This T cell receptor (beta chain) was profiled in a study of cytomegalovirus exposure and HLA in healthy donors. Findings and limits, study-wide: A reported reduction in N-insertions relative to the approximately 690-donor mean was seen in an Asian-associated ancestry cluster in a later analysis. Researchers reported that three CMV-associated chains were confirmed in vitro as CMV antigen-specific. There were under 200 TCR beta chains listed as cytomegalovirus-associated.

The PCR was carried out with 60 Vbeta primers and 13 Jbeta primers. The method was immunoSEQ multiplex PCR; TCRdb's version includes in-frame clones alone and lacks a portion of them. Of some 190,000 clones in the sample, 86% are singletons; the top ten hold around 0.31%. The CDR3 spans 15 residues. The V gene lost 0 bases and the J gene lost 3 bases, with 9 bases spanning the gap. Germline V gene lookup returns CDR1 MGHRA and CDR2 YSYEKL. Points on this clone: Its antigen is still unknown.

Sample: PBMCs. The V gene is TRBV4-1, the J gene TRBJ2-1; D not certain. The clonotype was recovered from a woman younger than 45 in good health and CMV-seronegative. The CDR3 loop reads CASSQDGHSYNEQFF. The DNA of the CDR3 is TGCGCCAGCAGCCAAGATGGTCACAGCTACAATGAGCAGTTCTTC.